This entry is about one TCR beta chain. This record comes from a study of CD8+ T cells in alopecia areata. With 1 base clipped from V and 1 base from J, the junction kept 2 bases outside the gene matches. Germline loops: CDR1 MNHEY, CDR2 SVGAGI. The CDR3 spans 16 residues. Treatment given: oral pan-JAK inhibitor, 5-10 mg twice daily. Investigators isolated RNA and reverse transcribed it into cDNA to act as the sequencing template. Profiled with immunoSEQ multiplex PCR; TCRdb holds only in-frame clones, not every one. Here the sample spans around 120,000 clones, less than 75% being singletons. Sequencing was performed on CD8+ T cells sorted from blood, taken at week 4, from a patient treated with tofacitinib. The receptor was derived from a human donor with alopecia areata. The genes are TRBV6-5 and TRBJ2-2, with 8 bases identical to TRBD2. The chain's CDR3 is CASSYWSGGNTGELFF. CDR3 in DNA: TGTGCCAGCAGTTACTGGAGCGGGGGGAACACCGGGGAGCTGTTTTTT.